This entry is about one T cell receptor beta chain. This entry belongs to a study of blood T cell repertoires in COVID-19. Turning to the study itself: T cells, B-cell-depleted T cells, or PBMCs supplied cDNA or gDNA.

Trimming shortened V by 2 bases and J by 5 bases, and 7 bases separated the two germline ends. The CDR3 loop spans 13 amino acids. CDR1 is SGHTA and CDR2 is FQGTGA in the germline V gene. Original handling: Amplification with reference gene primers provided the estimates of nucleated cell counts. Profiled with immunoSEQ multiplex PCR; TCRdb holds only in-frame clones, not every one. The D gene and trimming were derived from the DNA, and the V and J assignments and clone size from that table. The table includes 160,000 or so clones, 87% detected once. V and J are TRBV7-3 and TRBJ1-5; D is undetermined. This TCR was sampled from a woman in her 70s with COVID-19, enrolled during active disease. Sequencing was done on a sample of peripheral blood. For the CDR3, the DNA is TGTGCCAGCAGCTTATTTCCGGATCAGCCCCAGCATTTT. It codes for CASSLFPDQPQHF.